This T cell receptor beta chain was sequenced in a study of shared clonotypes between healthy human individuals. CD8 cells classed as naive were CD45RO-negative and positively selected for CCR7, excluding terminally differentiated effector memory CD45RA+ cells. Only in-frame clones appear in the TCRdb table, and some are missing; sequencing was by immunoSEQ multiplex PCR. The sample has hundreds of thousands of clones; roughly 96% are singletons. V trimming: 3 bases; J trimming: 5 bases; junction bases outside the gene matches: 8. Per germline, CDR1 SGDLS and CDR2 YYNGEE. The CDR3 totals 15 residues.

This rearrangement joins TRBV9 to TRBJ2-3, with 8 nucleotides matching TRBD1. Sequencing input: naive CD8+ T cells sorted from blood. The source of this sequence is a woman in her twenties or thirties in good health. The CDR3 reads CASSARTGKRDTQYF. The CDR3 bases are TGTGCCAGCAGCGCGAGGACAGGGAAGAGAGATACGCAGTATTTT.